The 32 T cell receptor beta chains below were found in one sample sequenced in a study of identical twins. From the 5' RACE reads, TCRdb called clonotypes with MiXCR, one entry per CDR3 protein. Of hundreds of thousands of distinct CDR3 sequences detected, less than 10% appear once; the ten largest clones hold approximately 0.96%. The sample was also reused in another study, on yellow fever vaccine responses in identical twins.

Sequenced: PBMCs. The receptors shown here come from a woman aged 18-29 years in good health.

This chain links TRBV5-1 with TRBJ2-1, with D unclear. This CDR3 is 15 amino acids long. V dropped 4 bases and J dropped 8 bases, with 19 bases sitting between them. CDR1 is SGHRS and CDR2 is YFSETQ in the germline V gene. The CDR3, as DNA: TGCGCCAGCAGCCCCCGCGGATTAGTCGCGGATGAGCAGTTCTTC. Translation: CASSPRGLVADEQFF.

This clonotype has just a few counts. The chain employs TRBV20-1 and TRBJ2-7; D is uncertain. The CDR3 is 14 residues long. Trimming removed 0 bases at V and 2 bases at J, with 11 bases between. Germline V lookup: CDR1 DFQATT, CDR2 SNEGSKA (reference sequence). This CDR3 is CSAREWTGPYEQYF. The CDR3 DNA sequence: TGCAGTGCTAGAGAGTGGACCGGGCCCTACGAGCAGTACTTC.

The table lists this clonotype with many counts. The CDR3 DNA follows: TGTGCCAGCACCTCTGGACTAGCGGCAAACAATGAGCAGTTCTTC. Its translation is CASTSGLAANNEQFF. The V call is TRBV28, the J call TRBJ2-1; 10 bases align to TRBD2. The CDR3 has 15 residues. The J segment lost 5 bases and the V segment lost 7 bases, leaving 8 bases of the junction unmatched. The germline V gene encodes CDR1 MDHEN and CDR2 SYDVKM.

This clonotype was observed a handful of times. This chain uses TRBV5-7 with TRBJ2-7; no clear D gene. TRBV5-7 is an ORF, with its function uncertain. The CDR3 has 11 amino acids. The V end was cut by 6 bases, the J end by 5 bases, with 9 bases between. CDR3 DNA sequence: TGTGCCAGCATCCTAGAAGACGAGCAGTACTTC. Protein sequence: CASILEDEQYF.

In its sample, this clonotype was seen a few times. V is TRBV7-2 and J is TRBJ2-1; unclear D gene. This CDR3 contains 13 residues. The V and J ends lost 5 bases and 3 bases respectively, with 8 bases between them. Germline CDR1 SGHTA, CDR2 FQGNSA. For the CDR3, the DNA is TGTGCCAGCAGCGAACAGATCTACAATGAGCAGTTCTTC. Encoded protein: CASSEQIYNEQFF.

The CDR3 coding sequence is TGTGCCAGCAGTCGGACGGGGGGAAGTCAGCCCCAGCATTTT. Its protein product is CASSRTGGSQPQHF. The gene calls are TRBV12-3 or TRBV12-4 and TRBJ1-5, with D perhaps matching TRBD1 (5 bases). CDR3 size: 14 residues. Trimming stripped 5 bases from V and 6 bases from J, with 14 bases between.

The chain carries TRBV2 and TRBJ2-1; 9 bases line up with TRBD2. Germline loops: CDR1 SNHLY, CDR2 FYNNEI. With V trimmed by 8 bases and J by 4 bases, 9 bases remained unmatched. This CDR3 is 15 amino acids long. CDR3 region: CASLGLANPYNEQFF. The DNA of the CDR3 is TGTGCCAGCTTGGGACTAGCCAACCCATACAATGAGCAGTTCTTC.

At least ten counts were recorded for this clonotype. The chain has TRBV18 and TRBJ1-2, with 8 bases fitting TRBD1. Trimming took 3 bases from V and 7 from J; bases not matched to a gene: 10. There are 15 residues in the CDR3. CDR1 and CDR2 from the germline V gene are KGHSH and LQKENI. CDR3 nucleotide sequence: TGTGCCAGCTCACCCGGGGACAGGCTCTCTGCTGGCTACACCTTC. This sequence encodes CASSPGDRLSAGYTF. Complete variable domain (other parts from reference TRBV18 and TRBJ1-2): NAGVMQNPRHLVRRRGQEARLRCSPMKGHSHVYWYRQLPEEGLKFMVYLQKENIIDESGMPKERFSAEFPKEGPSILRIQQVVRGDSAAYFCASSPGDRLSAGYTFGSGTRLTVV.

This clonotype was seen many times. CDR3 loop: CASRGAEGPYNEQFF. Here the CDR3 DNA reads TGTGCCAGCAGGGGCGCGGAGGGCCCTTACAATGAGCAGTTCTTC. This chain joins TRBV12-3 or TRBV12-4 and TRBJ2-1, with D perhaps matching TRBD2 (6 bases). CDR3 length: 15 amino acids. The V end was cut by 6 bases, the J end by 4 bases, with 16 bases between.

This clonotype appeared a few times. The chain employs TRBV11-2 and TRBJ2-4; D could derive from TRBD1 or TRBD2 (5 bases each). Germline CDR1 reads SGHAT; CDR2 reads FQNNGV. This CDR3 spans 13 amino acids. Trimming pared 5 bases from V and 6 bases from J, leaving 11 bases between. The CDR3 bases are TGTGCCAGCAGCCGAGGGGATGGAAACATTCAGTACTTC. Translation: CASSRGDGNIQYF.

J is TRBJ2-4 and V is TRBV4-2; D is possibly TRBD2 (5 bases). The CDR3 extends over 15 amino acids. Between the trimmed V and J ends, which lost 1 base and 0 bases, there was a span of 7 bases. The germline V gene has CDR1 LGHNA and CDR2 YNFKEQ. Here the CDR3 reads CASSQAAEAKNIQYF. In DNA form, the CDR3 reads TGTGCCAGCAGCCAAGCAGCGGAAGCCAAAAACATTCAGTACTTC.

The rearrangement joins TRBV6-6 to TRBJ2-7; D unclear. The CDR3 spans 12 residues. Germline loops: CDR1 MNHNY, CDR2 SVGAGI (reference sequence). V lost 6 bases to trimming and J lost 6 bases, with 12 bases between them. The CDR3 DNA reads as TGTGCCAGCAGCCCCGACCCTGGCGAGCAGTACTTC. Translating gives CASSPDPGEQYF.

The V call is TRBV14, the J call TRBJ2-7; TRBD2 matches 7 bases. The V segment lost 6 bases and the J segment 2 bases; nucleotides outside the gene matches: 13. CDR1 and CDR2 from the germline V gene are SGHDN and FVKESK. CDR3 length: 16 amino acids. CDR3 coding DNA: TGTGCCAGCAGTCTTCTTGGCGGGGGAAATACCTACGAGCAGTACTTC. It is translated as CASSLLGGGNTYEQYF.

There are a few counts of this clonotype. The chain has TRBV19 and TRBJ2-7, with D unclear. CDR3 length: 15 amino acids. The germline V gene has CDR1 LNHDA and CDR2 SQIVND (reference sequence). The V end lost 3 bases, the J end lost 0 bases, and 12 bases lay between the germline ends. For the CDR3, the DNA is TGTGCCAGTAGTATTTTGATGGGATCCTCCTACGAGCAGTACTTC. The encoded protein is CASSILMGSSYEQYF.

This chain uses TRBV11-1 with TRBJ1-1, with no clear D. CDR1 and CDR2 (germline): SGHAT, FQDESV (reference sequence). CDR3 length equals 21 residues. V was clipped by 3 bases and J by 3 bases, with 32 bases between them. The CDR3 sequence: CASSFPFYGERIGGRDTEAFF. The DNA for the CDR3 is TGTGCCAGCAGCTTCCCGTTTTACGGGGAGCGGATAGGAGGGAGGGACACTGAAGCTTTCTTT. Full variable domain (missing parts from reference TRBV11-1 and TRBJ1-1): EAEVAQSPRYKITEKSQAVAFWCDPISGHATLYWYRQILGQGPELLVQFQDESVVDDSQLPKDRFSAERLKGVDSTLKIQPAELGDSAMYLCASSFPFYGERIGGRDTEAFFGQGTRLTVV.

This clonotype was counted between two and nine times. The rearrangement links TRBV14 to TRBJ2-5; 9 bases are a match to TRBD1. CDR1 and CDR2 (germline): SGHDN, FVKESK. Trimming at V came to 2 bases and at J to 5 bases, leaving 3 bases not matched to a gene. The CDR3 runs to 14 residues. The DNA of the CDR3 is TGTGCCAGCAGCCAACTACAGGGGGCCGAGACCCAGTACTTC. Its translation: CASSQLQGAETQYF.

This clonotype has more than one count but fewer than ten. The chain couples TRBV27 to TRBJ2-7, with D possibly TRBD1 on 6 matching bases. CDR1 and CDR2 (germline): MNHEY, SMNVEV (reference sequence). The CDR3 loop spans 13 amino acids. V was cut by 6 bases and J by 2 bases, with 11 bases left in between. CDR3 sequence reads: CASRGDTTYEQYF. In DNA, the CDR3 is TGTGCCAGCAGGGGGGACACCACCTACGAGCAGTACTTC.

The table lists this clonotype with a few counts. This chain connects TRBV6-1 to TRBJ2-2; D is unclear. There are 14 residues in the CDR3. V lost 8 bases and J 1 base, leaving 11 bases between the germline ends. CDR1 and CDR2 from the germline V gene are MNHNS and SASEGT. The CDR3 sequence is CASEDQMNTGELFF. The CDR3 nucleotides read TGTGCCAGCGAGGATCAGATGAACACCGGGGAGCTGTTTTTT.

V and J are TRBV11-2 and TRBJ1-1; 9 nucleotides align to TRBD1. V lost 5 bases and J lost 2; bases outside the gene matches: 9. CDR1 SGHAT and CDR2 FQNNGV come from the germline V gene. This CDR3 comprises 16 residues. This CDR3 reads CASSRGQGKGNTEAFF. The CDR3 bases are TGTGCCAGCAGCAGAGGACAGGGGAAGGGAAACACTGAAGCTTTCTTT.

V usage is TRBV18 and J usage is TRBJ2-6, with D perhaps TRBD2 (5 bases). The CDR3 has 16 amino acids. V lost 0 bases and J 0 bases, leaving 6 bases between the germline ends. The germline gives CDR1 KGHSH, CDR2 LQKENI. Written as DNA, the CDR3 is TGTGCCAGCTCACCACCGGAGGTCTCTGGGGCCAACGTCCTGACTTTC. Protein: CASSPPEVSGANVLTF.

The gene calls are TRBV6-5 and TRBJ2-7; 11 positions agree with TRBD1. The CDR3 totals 14 residues. Germline V CDR1 and CDR2: MNHEY, SVGAGI. V shed 4 bases, J shed 6 bases, and the junction held 5 bases outside the gene matches. CDR3 residues: CASSWTGGFGEQYF. CDR3 bases: TGTGCCAGCAGTTGGACAGGGGGCTTTGGCGAGCAGTACTTC.

This clonotype was seen at least ten times. CDR3 sequence: CASSLSGTSVDEQYF. In nucleotides, the CDR3 is TGTGCCAGCAGCTTATCCGGGACTAGCGTCGACGAGCAGTACTTC. The chain recombines TRBV7-9 with TRBJ2-7; TRBD2 agrees at 10 bases. The CDR3 consists of 15 residues. J was trimmed by 5 bases and V by 2 bases; bases with no gene match: 6. Germline values: CDR1 SEHNR, CDR2 FQNEAQ (reference sequence).

This clonotype was detected only a few times. This chain uses TRBV6-1 with TRBJ1-5; D not certain. Germline V gene data show CDR1 as MNHNS and CDR2 as SASEGT. The CDR3 totals 14 residues. Trimming took off 4 bases at V and 2 bases at J, with 9 bases between the two ends. CDR3 residues: CASSAVVGNQPQHF. The DNA of the CDR3 is TGTGCCAGCAGTGCCGTCGTGGGCAATCAGCCCCAGCATTTT.

This clonotype appeared many times. V is TRBV5-1 and J is TRBJ2-3; a weak D match, TRBD1 (5 bases). Germline CDR1 SGHRS, CDR2 YFSETQ. The CDR3 extends over 12 amino acids. V was shortened by 5 bases and J by 12 bases, with 16 bases between the two germline ends. CDR3 amino acids: CASRGLVDSQYF. CDR3 bases: TGCGCCAGCAGGGGGCTAGTAGACTCACAGTATTTT. Full variable domain (outside the CDR3, taken from reference TRBV5-1 and TRBJ2-3): KAGVTQTPRYLIKTRGQQVTLSCSPISGHRSVSWYQQTPGQGLQFLFEYFSETQRNKGNFPGRFSGRQFSNSRSEMNVSTLELGDSALYLCASRGLVDSQYFGPGTRLTVL.

This clonotype was observed a few times. This chain joins TRBV6-2 or TRBV6-3 and TRBJ2-3; 7 positions match TRBD2. This CDR3 contains 14 residues. Germline V CDR1 and CDR2: MNHEY, SVGEGT. Trimming removed 6 bases from V and 6 bases from J; junction bases left unmatched: 9. CDR3: CASSQQLARDTQYF. Here the CDR3 DNA reads TGTGCCAGCAGCCAACAACTAGCGAGGGATACGCAGTATTTT.

J is TRBJ2-4 and V is TRBV5-1; perhaps TRBD1 as D (7 bases). V lost 7 bases and J 5 bases, leaving 10 bases between the germline ends. Germline CDR1 is SGHRS and CDR2 is YFSETQ. CDR3 length: 12 amino acids. In DNA form, the CDR3 reads TGCGCCAGCGCGGGGACAGAAAACATTCAGTACTTC. The encoded protein is CASAGTENIQYF.

This chain connects TRBV20-1 to TRBJ2-7, with D tentatively TRBD1 or TRBD2 (5 bases each). Trimming took 5 bases from V and 0 from J, leaving 17 bases between them. This CDR3 comprises 15 residues. Germline CDR1 reads DFQATT; CDR2 reads SNEGSKA (reference sequence). This CDR3 is CSARDHRTSSYEQYF. The CDR3 bases are TGCAGTGCTCGGGACCACCGCACAAGCTCCTACGAGCAGTACTTC.

This clonotype was seen more than once but under ten times. V gene TRBV6-2 or TRBV6-3 combines with J gene TRBJ2-3, with TRBD1 matching over 9 bases. The V segment lost 5 bases and the J segment 1 base; nucleotides outside the gene matches: 13. The CDR3 is 18 residues long. Germline CDR1 is MNHEY and CDR2 is SVGEGT. The CDR3 sequence: CASSRRDRVLRGTDTQYF. CDR3 DNA: TGTGCCAGCAGTCGACGGGACAGGGTTTTGCGAGGCACAGATACGCAGTATTTT.

This clonotype came up many times. V and J are TRBV29-1 and TRBJ2-1; 8 positions match TRBD1. The V gene's germline CDR1 is SQVTM and CDR2 ANQGSEA. The CDR3 covers 13 residues. Trimming removed 4 bases from V and 1 base from J; junction bases left unmatched: 0. The CDR3 sequence is CSVGDRSYNEQFF. DNA of the CDR3: TGCAGCGTTGGGGACAGGTCCTACAATGAGCAGTTCTTC.

The rearrangement links TRBV5-1 to TRBJ1-5, with 11 nucleotides matching TRBD1. Germline assignment: CDR1 SGHRS and CDR2 YFSETQ. The CDR3 contains 14 residues. V dropped 0 bases and J dropped 15; count of bases not matched to a gene: 8. CDR3 loop: CASSLGTGGAKWHF. CDR3 nucleotides: TGCGCCAGCAGCTTGGGGACAGGGGGCGCAAAATGGCATTTT.

This chain joins TRBV3-1 and TRBJ2-1; D is uncertain. The length of the CDR3 is 13 residues. V was clipped by 0 bases and J by 9 bases, with 9 bases between them. Germline CDR1 LGHDT, CDR2 YNNKEL (reference sequence). The CDR3 DNA sequence: TGTGCCAGCAGCCAAGATCTAGAGCCTGAGCAGTTCTTC. The encoded protein is CASSQDLEPEQFF.

The CDR3 DNA is TGTGCCAACGCCGGGACCAACGTCCTGACTTTC. Translating it yields CANAGTNVLTF. The V gene is TRBV27, the J gene TRBJ2-6, with D maybe TRBD2 (5 bases). The CDR3 runs to 11 residues. CDR1 and CDR2 from the germline V gene are MNHEY and SMNVEV (reference sequence). V lost 10 bases and J lost 8, with 9 bases in between.